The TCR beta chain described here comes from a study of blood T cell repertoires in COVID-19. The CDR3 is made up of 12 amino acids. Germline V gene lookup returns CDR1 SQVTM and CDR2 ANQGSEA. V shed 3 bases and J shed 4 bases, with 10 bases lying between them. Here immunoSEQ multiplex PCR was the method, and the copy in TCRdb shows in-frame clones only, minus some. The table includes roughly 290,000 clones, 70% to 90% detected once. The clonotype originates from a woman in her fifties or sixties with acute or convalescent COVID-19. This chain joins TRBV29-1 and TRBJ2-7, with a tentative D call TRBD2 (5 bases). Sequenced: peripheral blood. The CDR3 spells CSVESGEYEQYF. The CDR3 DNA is TGCAGCGTTGAGTCCGGGGAATACGAGCAGTACTTC.